This record looks at one T cell receptor (beta chain) sequence and its context. The data were obtained in a study of CD8 T cells in Susac syndrome. When the RNA was reverse transcribed, random hexamers were used with an input of 0.5 to 1 ug. Via MiXCR, TCRdb re-called the immunoSEQ multiplex PCR reads, giving one row per CDR3 protein. Of under 200,000 distinct CDR3 sequences in the sample, about 90% were seen once. V lost 6 bases, J lost 9 bases, and 5 bases stayed unmatched. Germline CDR1 is MGHDK and CDR2 is SYGVNS. The CDR3 is 12 amino acids. V gene TRBV25-1 combines with J gene TRBJ2-4; 7 nucleotides agree with TRBD2. The clonotype originates from a human donor in good health. Sequencing used CD4+ T cells from PBMCs. CDR3 region: CASRSGGLIQYF. In DNA, the CDR3 is TGTGCCAGCAGATCGGGGGGACTCATTCAGTACTTC.